This is a list of T cell receptor beta chains from one sample in a study of blood T cells in healthy people across ages. TCRdb recomputed calls from the 5' RACE reads with MiXCR, one row per CDR3 protein. This table holds 750,000 to 950,000 distinct CDR3 sequences, almost 30% found once. The sample also formed part of further work on T cells of mothers and their children.

The source material was blood. The receptors here all came from a middle-aged woman in good health. CDR3s include the opening cysteine and the closing phenylalanine or tryptophan. A D gene is named only where the DNA matches it firmly. The listing skips clone size in some rows; elsewhere it reads once, few, many or a size class.

CDR3aa	CDR3nt	abundance	v_gene	j_gene	d_gene
CASCRAGVQPQHF	TGTGCCAGCTGTCGGGCCGGGGTTCAGCCCCAGCATTTT	few	TRBV12-3/TRBV12-4	TRBJ1-5	.
CASSVVAGAYNEQFF	TGTGCCAGCAGCGTAGTAGCGGGGGCCTACAATGAGCAGTTCTTC	.	TRBV9	TRBJ2-1	TRBD2
CASAPQGGNQPQHF	TGCGCCAGCGCTCCTCAGGGGGGAAATCAGCCCCAGCATTTT	.	TRBV5-1	TRBJ1-5	TRBD1
CASSSTRGGSNQPQHF	TGTGCCAGCAGTTCAACGAGGGGTGGGAGCAATCAGCCCCAGCATTTT	few	TRBV12-3/TRBV12-4	TRBJ1-5	.
CASSYSGTGGETQFF	TGTGCCAGCAGTTACTCCGGGACAGGGGGGGAGACCCAGTTCTTC	.	TRBV6-2/TRBV6-3	TRBJ2-1	TRBD1
CASSLASSRFSYKQYF	TGCGCCAGCAGCTTGGCGTCTAGCAGATTCTCCTACAAGCAGTACTTC	.	TRBV5-1	TRBJ2-7	.
CASSRTVTYVQYF	TGTGCCAGCAGTCGGACGGTCACCTACGTGCAGTACTTC	.	TRBV12-3/TRBV12-4	TRBJ2-7	.
CASSSSPGLAVDTQYF	TGTGCCAGCAGCTCCTCCCCGGGACTAGCGGTAGATACGCAGTATTTT	many	TRBV7-9	TRBJ2-3	TRBD2
CASSHLGGEYEQYF	TGTGCCAGCAGCCACCTGGGGGGGGAATACGAGCAGTACTTC	many	TRBV4-1	TRBJ2-7	TRBD2
CASSQEVGPSYEQYF	TGCGCCAGCAGCCAAGAAGTCGGCCCCTCCTACGAGCAGTACTTC	few	TRBV4-3	TRBJ2-7	.
CASSLPGQGGYEQYF	TGTGCCAGCAGTTTACCGGGACAGGGGGGCTACGAGCAGTACTTC	few	TRBV28	TRBJ2-7	TRBD1
CSGGHTNTGELFF	TGCAGCGGGGGACATACGAACACCGGGGAGCTGTTTTTT	.	TRBV29-1	TRBJ2-2	.
CASSQADRNQPQHF	TGTGCCAGCAGTCAAGCGGACAGAAATCAGCCCCAGCATTTT	many	TRBV12-3/TRBV12-4	TRBJ1-5	.
CAWSGRDYYNEQFF	TGTGCCTGGAGTGGACGGGACTACTACAATGAGCAGTTCTTC	.	TRBV30	TRBJ2-1	TRBD2
CASSYSRTGFGNEQYF	TGTGCCAGCAGTTACTCCCGGACAGGGTTCGGTAACGAGCAGTACTTC	.	TRBV6-6	TRBJ2-7	TRBD1
CAWGTGVQETQYF	TGTGCCTGGGGTACAGGAGTCCAAGAGACCCAGTACTTC	.	TRBV30	TRBJ2-5	.
CSARVPGQGAYGYTF	TGCAGTGCTAGAGTCCCGGGACAGGGGGCCTATGGCTACACCTTC	.	TRBV20-1	TRBJ1-2	TRBD1
CASSLEPPAGGNTEAFF	TGTGCCAGCAGCTTAGAACCGCCGGCCGGGGGGAACACTGAAGCTTTCTTT	.	TRBV11-2	TRBJ1-1	.
CASSATSGGAGDTQYF	TGTGCCAGTAGTGCGACTAGCGGGGGGGCCGGAGATACGCAGTATTTT	few	TRBV19	TRBJ2-3	TRBD2
CASSQDRGVIHEQYF	TGTGCCAGCAGCCAAGACAGGGGCGTAATCCACGAGCAGTACTTC	few	TRBV7-9	TRBJ2-7	TRBD1
CASSLEGRIYGYTF	TGTGCCAGCAGTTTAGAGGGCCGAATATATGGCTACACCTTC	.	TRBV12-3/TRBV12-4	TRBJ1-2	.
CASSLGDRSGANVLTF	TGCGCCAGCAGCTTGGGGGACAGGTCTGGGGCCAACGTCCTGACTTTC	.	TRBV5-1	TRBJ2-6	TRBD1
CASSEVIGSFTDTQYF	TGTGCCAGCAGTGAAGTGATTGGGAGCTTCACAGATACGCAGTATTTT	few	TRBV6-1	TRBJ2-3	.
CASSLMGEGTEAFF	TGTGCCAGCAGCTTAATGGGGGAAGGCACTGAAGCTTTCTTT	.	TRBV7-9	TRBJ1-1	.
CASSRPLRVTYNSPLHF	TGTGCCAGCAGCCGCCCCCTGCGGGTCACCTATAATTCACCCCTCCACTTT	.	TRBV7-2	TRBJ1-6	.
CASSVWGTSEEQFF	TGTGCCAGCAGCGTGTGGGGGACTAGCGAGGAGCAGTTCTTC	few	TRBV7-8	TRBJ2-1	TRBD2
CASSGRTGYEQYF	TGTGCCAGCAGCGGACGGACAGGGTACGAGCAGTACTTC	many	TRBV7-2	TRBJ2-7	TRBD1
CASSPGGTSAGELFF	TGTGCCAGCAGCCCCGGGGGTACTAGCGCCGGGGAGCTGTTTTTT	few	TRBV7-3	TRBJ2-2	TRBD2
CATSHSPGRGPYGYTF	TGTGCCACCAGCCATTCGCCGGGACGGGGGCCCTATGGCTACACCTTC	.	TRBV15	TRBJ1-2	.
CASITTGQETQYF	TGTGCCAGCATCACGACAGGGCAAGAGACCCAGTACTTC	many	TRBV12-3/TRBV12-4	TRBJ2-5	TRBD1
CASSYCGKRVLGETQYF	TGTGCCAGCAGTTATTGCGGTAAAAGGGTTTTGGGAGAGACCCAGTACTTC	few	TRBV6-9	TRBJ2-5	.
CASSHRGDYGYTF	TGTGCCAGCTCACACAGGGGTGACTATGGCTACACCTTC	few	TRBV18	TRBJ1-2	TRBD1
CASSLLGGQGGKTQYF	TGTGCCAGCAGCCTATTGGGGGGACAGGGAGGGAAGACCCAGTACTTC	few	TRBV3-1	TRBJ2-5	TRBD1
CASSQDWGRPYNEQFF	TGTGCCAGCAGCCAAGATTGGGGGCGCCCCTACAATGAGCAGTTCTTC	.	TRBV4-2	TRBJ2-1	.
CASSSDRVSTNEQYF	TGTGCCAGCAGTTCTGACAGGGTGAGTACCAACGAGCAGTATTTT	.	TRBV12-3/TRBV12-4	TRBJ2-3	TRBD1
CASSSGAHRGGGYTF	TGTGCCAGCAGCTCAGGGGCCCACAGGGGCGGGGGCTACACCTTC	few	TRBV7-2	TRBJ1-2	TRBD1
CASSPSGISYEQYF	TGTGCCAGTTCGCCCTCCGGGATTTCCTACGAGCAGTACTTC	many	TRBV6-1	TRBJ2-7	.
CASSWYSGQGFFTEAFF	TGTGCCAGCAGCTGGTATTCGGGTCAGGGGTTTTTCACTGAAGCTTTCTTT	.	TRBV7-9	TRBJ1-1	.
CASSFLQGAAHERYF	TGCGCCAGCAGCTTCCTACAGGGGGCTGCCCACGAGCGGTACTTC	many	TRBV5-1	TRBJ2-5	TRBD1
CASSPVLTGGLSSYNSPLHF	TGTGCCAGCAGCCCAGTCTTGACAGGGGGCTTAAGCTCCTATAATTCACCCCTCCACTTT	.	TRBV7-2	TRBJ1-6	TRBD1
CASSPLEGQISDELFF	TGTGCCAGCAGCCCCTTGGAGGGACAGATATCTGATGAGCTGTTCTTC	.	TRBV6-6	TRBJ2-1	.
CASTGNPSYEQYF	TGTGCCAGCACAGGGAACCCCTCCTACGAGCAGTACTTC	few	TRBV27	TRBJ2-7	.
CASSVVGQLGELFF	TGTGCCAGCAGCGTCGTTGGACAGTTAGGGGAGCTGTTTTTT	.	TRBV9	TRBJ2-2	.
CASTSEQGMETQYF	TGTGCCAGCACCTCCGAACAGGGAATGGAGACCCAGTACTTC	many	TRBV5-6	TRBJ2-5	.
CASRSGDLEGYTF	TGCGCCAGCAGGTCTGGGGATCTAGAAGGCTACACCTTC	.	TRBV5-1	TRBJ1-2	.
CASSLTGGNQEYF	TGTGCCAGCAGCTTAACGGGTGGGAATCAAGAGTATTTT	.	TRBV7-6	TRBJ2-3	.
CSASRGVLGPYEQYF	TGCAGTGCTAGTAGGGGGGTTTTGGGCCCCTACGAGCAGTACTTC	.	TRBV20-1	TRBJ2-7	.
CSASDLRNSPLHF	TGCAGTGCTAGTGATCTTAGGAATTCACCCCTCCACTTT	few	TRBV20-1	TRBJ1-6	.
CASSSIPTEAFF	TGTGCCAGCAGTTCAATACCCACTGAAGCTTTCTTT	few	TRBV28	TRBJ1-1	.
CSARERTGAIYGYTF	TGCAGTGCTAGAGAGCGGACAGGAGCTATCTATGGCTACACCTTC	.	TRBV20-1	TRBJ1-2	TRBD1
CASRKGQGRLTGELFF	TGTGCTAGCAGGAAAGGACAGGGGAGGTTAACCGGGGAGCTGTTTTTT	.	TRBV2	TRBJ2-2	TRBD1
CASSQALFSGPNYGYTF	TGCGCCAGCAGCCAAGCCCTTTTTTCTGGGCCTAACTATGGCTACACCTTC	.	TRBV4-1	TRBJ1-2	.
CSARVSTGGSYEQYF	TGCAGTGCTAGAGTTTCGACAGGGGGTTCCTACGAGCAGTACTTC	.	TRBV20-1	TRBJ2-7	TRBD1